Presented here are 9 T cell receptor beta chains from one specimen sequenced in a study of T cell responses to AZD1222 COVID-19 vaccine. The assay was immunoSEQ multiplex PCR, and TCRdb's table has in-frame clones only and misses some. Altogether 100,000 to 150,000 clones are present, roughly 91% being singletons, with the ten largest covering approximately 1.2%. Specimen: peripheral blood, collected on day 0 of AZD1222 vaccination. The receptors originated from an adult in good health.

The V and J genes are TRBV5-1 and TRBJ2-7; a weak D match, TRBD2 (6 bases). V lost 0 bases to trimming and J lost 4 bases, with 11 bases between them. Looked up from germline, CDR1 is SGHRS and CDR2 is YFSETQ. The CDR3 sequence is 14 residues long. The CDR3 sequence is CASSLGNSGYEQYF. The DNA for the CDR3 is TGCGCCAGCAGCTTGGGGAATAGCGGTTACGAGCAGTACTTC. The full variable domain, in which reference TRBV5-1 and TRBJ2-7 provide the parts outside the CDR3, is KAGVTQTPRYLIKTRGQQVTLSCSPISGHRSVSWYQQTPGQGLQFLFEYFSETQRNKGNFPGRFSGRQFSNSRSEMNVSTLELGDSALYLCASSLGNSGYEQYFGPGTRLTVT.

The chain is built from TRBV2 and TRBJ2-1; the D is unclear. Germline loops: CDR1 SNHLY, CDR2 FYNNEI. The CDR3 is made up of 12 amino acids. With 8 bases removed from V and 0 bases from J, the gap between germline ends came to 5 bases. Here the CDR3 DNA reads TGTGCCAGCGGGGACTCCTACAATGAGCAGTTCTTC. Residues: CASGDSYNEQFF. Together with reference TRBV2 and TRBJ2-1, the CDR3 gives the full variable domain: EPEVTQTPSHQVTQMGQEVILRCVPISNHLYFYWYRQILGQKVEFLVSFYNNEISEKSEIFDDQFSVERPDGSNFTLKIRSTKLEDSAMYFCASGDSYNEQFFGPGTRLTVL.

The chain combines TRBV27 with TRBJ1-1; TRBD1 matches 8 bases. This CDR3 contains 13 residues. Germline CDR1 is MNHEY and CDR2 is SMNVEV (reference sequence). V was pared by 4 bases and J by 5 bases, with 3 bases of the junction left unmatched. CDR3 amino acids: CASSSQGATEAFF. The CDR3 DNA follows: TGTGCCAGCAGTTCCCAGGGGGCGACTGAAGCTTTCTTT.

The rearrangement joins TRBV3-1 (or the pseudogene TRBV3-2) to TRBJ2-3; possibly TRBD1 or TRBD2 for D (5 bases each). V was cut by 1 base and J by 2 bases, with 10 bases left in between. The germline V gene has CDR1 LGHDT and CDR2 YNNKEL (reference sequence). This CDR3 contains 15 residues. For the CDR3, the DNA is TGTGCCAGCAGCCAAGGAGGGGTGGACACAGATACGCAGTATTTT. Its translation is CASSQGGVDTDTQYF.

The chain combines TRBV21-1 with TRBJ2-4. TRBV21-1 corresponds to a pseudogene. This CDR3 is built from 13 residues. The CDR3 sequence: CASFQGPGDIQYF. In nucleotides, the CDR3 is TGTGCCAGCTTCCAAGGACCCGGTGACATTCAGTACTTC.

The sample holds one count of this clone. The chain has TRBV24-1 and TRBJ2-7; the D is unclear. Germline V gene sequence: CDR1 KGHDR, CDR2 SFDVKD. Trimming shortened V by 6 bases and J by 2 bases, and 16 bases separated the two germline ends. The CDR3 is 15 residues long. The CDR3 loop is CATSSHPFLTYEQYF. CDR3 in DNA: TGTGCCACCAGTTCCCACCCCTTCCTTACCTACGAGCAGTACTTC.

This clone was recorded only once. The V gene is TRBV9, the J gene TRBJ2-3, with D hard to call. Germline loops: CDR1 SGDLS, CDR2 YYNGEE. This CDR3 is built from 14 residues. The ends were cut back, 4 bases at V and 0 bases at J, with 9 bases in the middle. In nucleotides, the CDR3 is TGTGCCAGCAGCTCCCAGGCTAGCACAGATACGCAGTATTTT. It yields the protein CASSSQASTDTQYF. Full variable domain (outside the CDR3, taken from reference TRBV9 and TRBJ2-3): DSGVTQTPKHLITATGQRVTLRCSPRSGDLSVYWYQQSLDQGLQFLIQYYNGEERAKGNILERFSAQQFPDLHSELNLSSLELGDSALYFCASSSQASTDTQYFGPGTRLTVL.

The CDR3, as DNA: TGCGCCAGCAGGGTAGGACAGGGCTCCTACGAGCAGTACTTC. Protein sequence: CASRVGQGSYEQYF. V and J are TRBV5-1 and TRBJ2-7; 8 bases are a match to TRBD1. Germline CDR1 is SGHRS and CDR2 is YFSETQ. The CDR3 consists of 14 residues. The junction had 4 bases not matched to a gene; V was cut back by 5 bases and J by 0 bases.

This chain uses TRBV19 with TRBJ2-2; 7 bases fit TRBD1. The junction had 1 base not matched to a gene; V was cut back by 0 bases and J by 0 bases. Germline values: CDR1 LNHDA, CDR2 SQIVND (reference sequence). This CDR3 region has 16 residues. For the CDR3, the DNA is TGTGCCAGTAGTATAGAAGGGGGCCCGAACACCGGGGAGCTGTTTTTT. Amino acids: CASSIEGGPNTGELFF.